Reported below is one T cell receptor beta chain. The CDR3 sequence is 14 residues long. J lost 5 bases, V lost 4 bases, and 4 bases had no gene match. Germline V gives CDR1 KGHDR, CDR2 SFDVKD. Only in-frame clones appear in the TCRdb table, and some are missing; sequencing was by immunoSEQ multiplex PCR. The table has some 230,000 clones, 84% seen once; the top ten hold 5% to 6.5%. This entry is derived from a study of blood T cell repertoires in COVID-19. Overall study context: Acute-phase and convalescent COVID-19 samples originated in the United States, Italy and Spain. Nucleic acid was either cDNA or gDNA, and it came from T cells, B-cell-depleted T cells, or PBMCs.

Specimen: peripheral blood. The chain recombines TRBV24-1 with TRBJ2-5; 9 bases are a match to TRBD1. The origin of this receptor is a woman aged 55 to 70 who had recovered from COVID-19. CDR3 nucleotide sequence: TGTGCCACCAGTGACCCCGACAGGGGGGAGACCCAGTACTTC. Its translation: CATSDPDRGETQYF.